A single sample is the source of the 24 T cell receptor beta chains below, sequenced in a study of cytomegalovirus exposure and HLA in healthy donors. This PCR relied on a set of 60 Vbeta primers and 13 Jbeta primers. Only in-frame clones appear in the TCRdb table, and some are missing; sequencing was by immunoSEQ multiplex PCR. Found here are fewer than 150,000 clones, around three quarters of them singletons; the top ten hold about 6.8%. The sample was PBMCs. Receptors were obtained from a man aged 40-50 years in good health and CMV-seropositive.

The chain couples TRBV9 to TRBJ1-1; D not certain. With 4 bases removed from V and 1 base from J, the gap between germline ends came to 5 bases. This CDR3 has 12 residues. Germline V gives CDR1 SGDLS, CDR2 YYNGEE. CDR3 protein: CASSPQNTEAFF. CDR3 bases: TGTGCCAGCAGCCCCCAGAACACTGAAGCTTTCTTT. The entire variable domain, with the rest obtained from reference TRBV9 and TRBJ1-1, is as follows: DSGVTQTPKHLITATGQRVTLRCSPRSGDLSVYWYQQSLDQGLQFLIQYYNGEERAKGNILERFSAQQFPDLHSELNLSSLELGDSALYFCASSPQNTEAFFGQGTRLTVV.

The CDR3 DNA sequence: TGCGCCAGCAGCTCTCTACAGGGTTCTGGGGCCAACGTCCTGACTTTC. It encodes CASSSLQGSGANVLTF. The chain has TRBV5-1 and TRBJ2-6; possibly TRBD1 for D (6 bases). Trimming left V 3 bases short and J 1 base short, with 11 bases between. CDR1 SGHRS and CDR2 YFSETQ come from the germline V gene. The CDR3 is made up of 16 amino acids.

This clone turned up a few times. The V call is TRBV11-2, the J call TRBJ1-6; D is unresolved. Germline V gene sequence: CDR1 SGHAT, CDR2 FQNNGV. Trimming cost V 7 bases and J 4 bases, with 11 bases left between them. This CDR3 region has 14 residues. CDR3 nucleotide sequence: TGTGCCAGCACCCCAGGAGGGTATAATTCACCCCTCCACTTT. Translating gives CASTPGGYNSPLHF.

The chain couples TRBV5-6 to TRBJ1-1; 8 bases are shared with TRBD1. The germline V gene encodes CDR1 SGHDT and CDR2 YYEEEE. With 2 bases clipped from V and 4 bases from J, the junction kept 4 bases outside the gene matches. The length of the CDR3 is 14 residues. The CDR3 DNA follows: TGTGCCAGCAGCTTTCAGGGGGCGGGCACTGAAGCTTTCTTT. It translates to CASSFQGAGTEAFF.

V usage is TRBV6-5 and J usage is TRBJ1-2, with 7 bases identical to TRBD1. This CDR3 is 13 amino acids long. The germline V gene encodes CDR1 MNHEY and CDR2 SVGAGI. V lost 3 bases, J lost 8 bases, and 6 bases stayed unmatched. CDR3 sequence reads: CASSYTTGIGYTF. In DNA form, the CDR3 reads TGTGCCAGCAGTTATACGACAGGGATAGGCTACACCTTC.

V gene TRBV29-1 combines with J gene TRBJ1-1; 7 bases line up with TRBD1. The J segment lost 5 bases and the V segment lost 3 bases, leaving 6 bases of the junction unmatched. The CDR3 has 13 amino acids. Germline V gives CDR1 SQVTM, CDR2 ANQGSEA. The CDR3 protein is CSVDFQGETEAFF. The CDR3 bases are TGCAGCGTTGATTTCCAGGGGGAAACTGAAGCTTTCTTT.

The rearrangement uses TRBV30 and TRBJ1-3; D possibly corresponds to TRBD1 (5 bases). CDR3 length: 17 amino acids. Trimming removed 3 bases from V and 8 bases from J, with 26 bases in between. Germline V gene lookup returns CDR1 GTSNPN and CDR2 SVGIG (reference sequence). The CDR3 nucleotides read TGTGCCTGGAGGGGGACTCGGGGGGTCCGCCAACACGACACCATATATTTT. As protein: CAWRGTRGVRQHDTIYF.

The chain has TRBV27 and TRBJ1-1; D remains ambiguous. V lost 4 bases and J lost 4, with 10 bases in between. CDR1 MNHEY and CDR2 SMNVEV come from the germline V gene (reference sequence). The CDR3 consists of 13 residues. The DNA of the CDR3 is TGTGCCAGCAGTTGGACTTTCGGCACTGAAGCTTTCTTT. Protein: CASSWTFGTEAFF.

This clone was observed a single time. The chain links TRBV27 to TRBJ1-2; D gene unclear. Trimming took 0 bases from V and 8 from J, leaving 10 bases between them. The CDR3 contains 13 residues. Germline lookup yields CDR1 MNHEY and CDR2 SMNVEV (reference sequence). CDR3 residues: CASSLSGGWGYTF. The DNA of the CDR3 is TGTGCCAGCAGTTTATCAGGAGGGTGGGGCTACACCTTC.

The chain employs TRBV27 and TRBJ1-1, with unresolved D. The V end lost 2 bases, the J end lost 1 base, and 5 bases lay between the germline ends. CDR3 length equals 13 residues. Germline V gene sequence: CDR1 MNHEY, CDR2 SMNVEV (reference sequence). The CDR3 DNA sequence: TGTGCCAGCAGTTTAATCCAGAACACTGAAGCTTTCTTT. It is translated as CASSLIQNTEAFF.

This chain links TRBV9 with TRBJ1-5, with 9 bases fitting TRBD1. V was pared by 4 bases and J by 4 bases, with 3 bases of the junction left unmatched. CDR1 is SGDLS and CDR2 is YYNGEE in the germline V gene. This CDR3 region has 14 residues. The CDR3 coding sequence is TGTGCCAGCAGCCCCGGACAGGGGAATCAGCCCCAGCATTTT. Encoded protein: CASSPGQGNQPQHF.

The chain uses TRBV2 and TRBJ2-7; 7 nucleotides line up with TRBD2. V shed 2 bases and J 6 bases; nucleotides not matched to a gene: 16. Germline lookup yields CDR1 SNHLY and CDR2 FYNNEI. The CDR3 sequence is 17 residues long. In nucleotides, the CDR3 is TGTGCCAGCAGTGAAATGGTGAGGACTAGGGCACACAGCGAGCAGTACTTC. Translated: CASSEMVRTRAHSEQYF.

The rearrangement uses TRBV30 and TRBJ2-4; maybe TRBD2 (6 bases). V lost 4 bases and J 1 base, leaving 17 bases between the germline ends. This CDR3 spans 16 amino acids. Per germline, CDR1 GTSNPN and CDR2 SVGIG (reference sequence). CDR3 region: CAWTLGGLWAKNIQYF. CDR3 DNA sequence: TGTGCCTGGACCCTTGGGGGACTGTGGGCCAAAAACATTCAGTACTTC. The entire variable domain, with the rest obtained from reference TRBV30 and TRBJ2-4, is as follows: SQTIHQWPATLVQPVGSPLSLECTVEGTSNPNLYWYRQAAGRGLQLLFYSVGIGQISSEVPQNLSASRPQDRQFILSSKKLLLSDSGFYLCAWTLGGLWAKNIQYFGAGTRLSVL.

Only one count was recorded for this clone. This chain uses TRBV6-5 with TRBJ2-7; 8 bases align to TRBD2. CDR3 length equals 15 residues. Germline loops: CDR1 MNHEY, CDR2 SVGAGI. V shed 7 bases and J 7 bases; nucleotides not matched to a gene: 15. CDR3 sequence reads: CASTRAGRRGGEQYF. In DNA form, the CDR3 reads TGTGCCAGCACCCGAGCGGGGCGTCGGGGGGGAGAGCAGTACTTC.

This clone appeared a few times. The chain is built from TRBV29-1 and TRBJ1-2, with 7 positions matching TRBD1. The germline V gene has CDR1 SQVTM and CDR2 ANQGSEA. This CDR3 has 15 residues. The J segment lost 1 base and the V segment lost 5 bases, leaving 10 bases of the junction unmatched. For the CDR3, the DNA is TGCAGCGTTAGGGGCGGACAGGAGGTTAACTATGGCTACACCTTC. Its protein product is CSVRGGQEVNYGYTF. Combining the CDR3 with reference TRBV29-1 and TRBJ1-2 gives the whole variable domain SAVISQKPSRDICQRGTSLTIQCQVDSQVTMMFWYRQQPGQSLTLIATANQGSEATYESGFVIDKFPISRPNLTFSTLTVSNMSPEDSSIYLCSVRGGQEVNYGYTFGSGTRLTVV.

V is TRBV5-6 and J is TRBJ1-1; D may be TRBD1 (5 bases). This CDR3 is built from 12 residues. V was clipped by 4 bases and J by 5 bases, with 9 bases between them. Per germline, CDR1 SGHDT and CDR2 YYEEEE. CDR3: CASSGGGTEAFF. CDR3 DNA sequence: TGTGCCAGCAGCGGTGGGGGGACTGAAGCTTTCTTT.

As for this clone: In this CDR3 the conserved last residue, phenylalanine or tryptophan, is missing, so a read error is likely. This rearrangement joins TRBV10-3 to TRBJ1-1; D gene uncertain. Germline CDR1 reads ENHRY; CDR2 reads SYGVKD. Trimming removed 3 bases at V and 0 bases at J, with 11 bases between. CDR3 length: 15 amino acids. CDR3 residues: CAISDPAAMNTEAFL. The CDR3 nucleotides read TGTGCCATCAGTGACCCCGCGGCAATGAACACTGAAGCTTTCCTT.

The chain is built from TRBV7-9 and TRBJ1-2; maybe TRBD1 (6 bases). The CDR3 has 14 amino acids. V was clipped by 8 bases and J by 0 bases, with 13 bases between them. The V gene's germline CDR1 is SEHNR and CDR2 FQNEAQ (reference sequence). The CDR3 DNA is TGTGCCAGCCCTGGCGACAGGTCTAACTATGGCTACACCTTC. This translates into CASPGDRSNYGYTF.

The rearrangement joins TRBV4-1 to TRBJ1-1, with 8 nucleotides matching TRBD1. The trim removed 1 base at V and 0 bases at J, leaving 4 bases unmatched. Germline CDR1 and CDR2: MGHRA and YSYEKL. The CDR3 loop spans 16 amino acids. The chain's CDR3 is CASSQGQGRMNTEAFF. The CDR3 DNA reads as TGCGCCAGCAGCCAAGGACAGGGGCGAATGAACACTGAAGCTTTCTTT.

V gene TRBV7-8 combines with J gene TRBJ1-3, with D unresolved. From germline, CDR1 is SGHVS and CDR2 FQNEAQ. Trimming stripped 2 bases from V and 8 bases from J, with 16 bases between. The CDR3 is made up of 15 amino acids. CDR3 in amino acids: CASSLMIDLPDTIYF. In DNA form, the CDR3 reads TGTGCCAGCAGCTTAATGATCGACTTACCGGACACCATATATTTT.

The chain recombines TRBV7-9 with TRBJ2-3, with TRBD2 identical over 7 bases. Germline lookup yields CDR1 SEHNR and CDR2 FQNEAQ (reference sequence). The trim removed 5 bases at V and 1 base at J, leaving 6 bases unmatched. The CDR3 is 15 residues long. CDR3 in DNA: TGTGCCAGCAGCCCTAAGCGGGACGGCACAGATACGCAGTATTTT. This gives the protein CASSPKRDGTDTQYF.

This chain uses TRBV4-2 with TRBJ1-5, with TRBD1 identical over 8 bases. Germline CDR1 and CDR2: LGHNA and YNFKEQ. With V trimmed by 6 bases and J by 1 base, 8 bases remained unmatched. There are 16 residues in the CDR3. Here the CDR3 DNA reads TGTGCCAGCAGACAGTCAGGGGGCGGAAGCAATCAGCCCCAGCATTTT. This sequence encodes CASRQSGGGSNQPQHF.

The chain joins TRBV15 to TRBJ1-4; D possibly corresponds to TRBD1 (6 bases). CDR1 is LNHNV and CDR2 is YYDKDF in the germline V gene (reference sequence). The CDR3 has 14 residues. Trimming shortened V by 5 bases and J by 8 bases, and 15 bases separated the two germline ends. In DNA, the CDR3 is TGTGCCACCAGCCCCCGACAGGTCCGAGAAAAACTGTTTTTT. Translated: CATSPRQVREKLFF.

By share of the sample, this clone is medium-sized (0.01 to 0.1%). The genes are TRBV7-9 and TRBJ2-1; a weak D match, TRBD2 (5 bases). Germline assignment: CDR1 SEHNR and CDR2 FQNEAQ (reference sequence). V dropped 4 bases and J dropped 9 bases, with 25 bases sitting between them. This CDR3 region has 17 residues. For the CDR3, the DNA is TGTGCCAGCAGCTCGCATGACTATGGTGGGCTAGGTTCTGAGCAGTTCTTC. It specifies CASSSHDYGGLGSEQFF. The full variable domain, with the rest looked up from reference TRBV7-9 and TRBJ2-1, is DTGVSQNPRHKITKRGQNVTFRCDPISEHNRLYWYRQTLGQGPEFLTYFQNEAQLEKSRLLSDRFSAERPKGSFSTLEIQRTEQGDSAMYLCASSSHDYGGLGSEQFFGPGTRLTVL.